The 32 T cell receptor beta chains listed next were all sequenced from one sample in a study of blood T cell repertoires in COVID-19. Repertoires were generated with immunoSEQ multiplex PCR, while TCRdb's copy carries only in-frame clones and drops some. Of about 47,000 clones listed, 80% to 85% are singletons. Sequenced sample: peripheral blood. The source of these receptors is a human donor with acute or convalescent COVID-19. The donor label of this sample is uncertain.

This chain uses TRBV28 with TRBJ1-6, with 7 bases that match TRBD1. The CDR3 extends over 15 amino acids. V lost 8 bases to trimming and J lost 12 bases; unmatched junction nucleotides: 16. CDR1 and CDR2 from the germline V gene are MDHEN and SYDVKM. DNA of the CDR3: TGTGCCAGCCGAACGGGACAGAGGTTAGGGGAACCCCTCCACTTT. This sequence encodes CASRTGQRLGEPLHF.

This chain uses TRBV7-2 with TRBJ2-1, with 13 bases that match TRBD2. V lost 2 bases to trimming and J lost 15 bases; unmatched junction nucleotides: 4. The CDR3 is 13 amino acids. The germline V gene has CDR1 SGHTA and CDR2 FQGNSA. CDR3 protein: CASSLTTSGRRFF. The CDR3 bases are TGTGCCAGCAGCTTAACGACTAGCGGGAGGAGGTTCTTC.

J is TRBJ2-7 and V is TRBV7-2; D is perhaps TRBD1 (6 bases). V lost 5 bases to trimming and J lost 4 bases, with 15 bases between them. Per germline, CDR1 SGHTA and CDR2 FQGNSA. The CDR3 has 14 amino acids. For the CDR3, the DNA is TGTGCCAGCAGCCCCGTCCAGGGGACGTACGAGCAGTACTTC. Amino acids: CASSPVQGTYEQYF.

The chain joins TRBV3-1 (or the pseudogene TRBV3-2) to TRBJ2-1; 8 bases line up with TRBD1. The V gene's germline CDR1 is LGHDT and CDR2 YNNKEL (reference sequence). V lost 2 bases, J lost 1 base, and 4 bases stayed unmatched. This CDR3 comprises 16 residues. CDR3 DNA: TGTGCCAGCAGCCAAAGTAGGACAGGGTCCTACAATGAGCAGTTCTTC. Protein: CASSQSRTGSYNEQFF.

V gene TRBV7-9 combines with J gene TRBJ2-7, with 8 positions matching TRBD1. Germline lookup yields CDR1 SEHNR and CDR2 FQNEAQ (reference sequence). V lost 5 bases and J lost 0; bases outside the gene matches: 3. The CDR3 is 14 amino acids. CDR3 sequence: CASSGRGPSYEQYF. The CDR3 DNA reads TGTGCCAGCAGCGGCAGGGGGCCCTCCTACGAGCAGTACTTC.

The gene calls are TRBV1 and TRBJ1-3; the D call in the table, TRBD1, was not verified against the DNA. TRBV1 is assigned pseudogene status. This CDR3 is built from 19 residues. CDR3 loop: CTSSQCDLTGRRSGNTIYF. DNA for the CDR3: TGCACCAGCAGCCAATGTGATTTAACAGGGCGTCGGTCTGGAAACACCATATATTTT.

J is TRBJ1-1 and V is TRBV6-2 or TRBV6-3; D not resolved. The germline CDR1 and CDR2 sequences are MNHEY and SVGEGT. The CDR3 runs to 14 residues. V shed 2 bases and J shed 3 bases, with 10 bases lying between them. CDR3 protein: CASSYLEKYTEAFF. The CDR3 DNA follows: TGTGCCAGCAGTTACCTGGAGAAGTACACTGAAGCTTTCTTT.

This sequence joins TRBV7-2 and TRBJ2-7, with 9 nucleotides matching TRBD1. This CDR3 is 16 amino acids long. Germline trimming cut 5 bases from V and 9 bases from J; bases unmatched to any gene: 17. Looked up from germline, CDR1 is SGHTA and CDR2 is FQGNSA. The CDR3 here is CASSPDRGGTRFGQYF. The CDR3 DNA follows: TGTGCCAGCAGCCCCGACAGGGGGGGGACACGGTTCGGGCAGTACTTC.

CDR3 sequence: CASSELSPYEQYF. DNA for the CDR3: TGTGCCAGCAGTGAACTTTCTCCCTACGAGCAGTACTTC. The V call is TRBV2, the J call TRBJ2-7; D uncertain. The CDR3 covers 13 residues. Germline V gene data show CDR1 as SNHLY and CDR2 as FYNNEI. V lost 2 bases, J lost 2 bases, and 7 bases lay in between.

V and J are TRBV9 and TRBJ2-1; a possible D gene is TRBD2 (5 bases). The CDR3 spans 14 residues. CDR1 is SGDLS, CDR2 YYNGEE, per germline. Trimming removed 0 bases at V and 6 bases at J, with 10 bases between. The CDR3 is CASSVATGLNEQFF. The DNA of the CDR3 is TGTGCCAGCAGCGTAGCTACCGGACTCAATGAGCAGTTCTTC.

This chain connects TRBV5-6 to TRBJ1-1; tentatively, D is TRBD1 (6 bases). V was shortened by 3 bases and J by 3 bases, with 18 bases between the two germline ends. The germline CDR1 and CDR2 sequences are SGHDT and YYEEEE. This CDR3 is 16 amino acids long. This CDR3 reads CASSYLGYRVDTEAFF. The CDR3 region has the DNA TGTGCCAGCAGCTACTTGGGGTACAGGGTGGACACTGAAGCTTTCTTT.

This chain uses TRBV6-5 with TRBJ2-7, with D perhaps TRBD2 (5 bases). The CDR3 covers 14 residues. V lost 2 bases and J 8 bases, leaving 16 bases between the germline ends. Germline assignment: CDR1 MNHEY and CDR2 SVGAGI. Here the CDR3 DNA reads TGTGCCAGCAGTTACCTCCAGGCCGCTAGCAAGCAGTACTTC. Translation: CASSYLQAASKQYF.

This clone came up a few times. The chain couples TRBV11-3 to TRBJ2-5; TRBD1 aligns across 8 bases. Germline CDR1 SGHNT, CDR2 YENEEA. The CDR3 has 15 residues. J gave up 1 base and V 5 bases, and 6 bases lay outside the gene matches. CDR3 bases: TGTGCCAGCAGCCGGACAGGGATGGTCCAAGAGACCCAGTACTTC. It encodes CASSRTGMVQETQYF.

V gene TRBV6-5 combines with J gene TRBJ2-7; 11 bases agree with TRBD2. The length of the CDR3 is 15 residues. The V and J ends lost 6 bases and 1 base, in that order; junction bases with no gene match: 5. CDR1 is MNHEY, CDR2 SVGAGI, per germline. The CDR3 protein is CASSPTSGVSYEQYF. In nucleotides, the CDR3 is TGTGCCAGCAGCCCGACTAGCGGGGTTTCCTACGAGCAGTACTTC.

This rearrangement joins TRBV12-3 or TRBV12-4 to TRBJ1-1; D is possibly TRBD1 (5 bases). Trimming shortened V by 7 bases and J by 5 bases, and 14 bases separated the two germline ends. This CDR3 has 13 amino acids. The CDR3 DNA is TGTGCCAGCACCGAGCAGGGTTTGACTGAAGCTTTCTTT. This translates into CASTEQGLTEAFF.

The chain is built from TRBV24-1 and TRBJ2-1; 8 bases fit TRBD1. The ends lost 3 bases at V and 10 bases at J; junction bases unmatched: 10. Looked up from germline, CDR1 is KGHDR and CDR2 is SFDVKD. The CDR3 spans 15 residues. The CDR3 loop reads CATSDPGQGVGEQFF. CDR3 coding DNA: TGTGCCACCAGTGATCCAGGACAGGGCGTTGGGGAGCAGTTCTTC.

CDR3 sequence (DNA): TGTGCCAGCAGCCGAGGGGGACAGTATAACTATGGCTACACCTTC. Its translation is CASSRGGQYNYGYTF. The rearrangement uses TRBV11-3 and TRBJ1-2, with 7 nucleotides matching TRBD1. Per germline, CDR1 SGHNT and CDR2 YENEEA. There are 15 residues in the CDR3. V shed 5 bases, J shed 1 base, and the junction held 7 bases outside the gene matches.

The chain joins TRBV24-1 to TRBJ1-3, with 7 bases fitting TRBD1. J gave up 1 base and V 2 bases, and 10 bases lay outside the gene matches. CDR1 is KGHDR, CDR2 SFDVKD, per germline. This CDR3 has 18 residues. The CDR3 DNA is TGTGCCACCAGTGATTCGCGATTTGGGGACAGTTCTGGAAACACCATATATTTT. Translation gives CATSDSRFGDSSGNTIYF.

The chain carries TRBV30 and TRBJ2-6; TRBD1 is a possible D gene (6 bases). The length of the CDR3 is 15 residues. Trimming left V 0 bases short and J 2 bases short, with 8 bases between. The germline V gene encodes CDR1 GTSNPN and CDR2 SVGIG (reference sequence). CDR3 region: CAWSVGGAGANVLTF. CDR3 coding DNA: TGTGCCTGGAGTGTTGGGGGCGCTGGGGCCAACGTCCTGACTTTC. Based on the CDR3 plus reference TRBV30 and TRBJ2-6, the full variable domain is SQTIHQWPATLVQPVGSPLSLECTVEGTSNPNLYWYRQAAGRGLQLLFYSVGIGQISSEVPQNLSASRPQDRQFILSSKKLLLSDSGFYLCAWSVGGAGANVLTFGAGSRLTVL.

J is TRBJ1-6 and V is TRBV9; D is possibly TRBD1 (6 bases). The V gene's germline CDR1 is SGDLS and CDR2 YYNGEE. Trimming took 3 bases from V and 9 from J, leaving 13 bases between them. There are 14 residues in the CDR3. The CDR3: CASSATGRGSPLHF. The CDR3 nucleotides are TGTGCCAGCAGCGCTACAGGGAGGGGTTCACCCCTCCACTTT.

The genes are TRBV7-9 and TRBJ1-1; D is undetermined. Germline lookup yields CDR1 SEHNR and CDR2 FQNEAQ (reference sequence). V lost 7 bases and J 3 bases, leaving 12 bases between the germline ends. This CDR3 comprises 13 residues. The CDR3 DNA sequence: TGTGCCAGCAACGAGGGTGTGTACACTGAAGCTTTCTTT. This encodes CASNEGVYTEAFF.

The V and J genes are TRBV15 and TRBJ2-5, with TRBD2 matching 10 bases. Germline values: CDR1 LNHNV, CDR2 YYDKDF (reference sequence). The CDR3 loop spans 15 amino acids. The V and J ends lost 5 bases and 5 bases, in that order; junction bases with no gene match: 8. CDR3 loop: CATSGRTSGGETQYF. The CDR3 nucleotides read TGTGCCACCAGCGGCAGGACTAGCGGAGGGGAGACCCAGTACTTC.

This clone was seen only a few times. CDR3 region: CASSLGTGWNTEAFF. CDR3 DNA: TGTGCCAGCAGCCTCGGGACAGGGTGGAACACTGAAGCTTTCTTT. The genes are TRBV11-2 and TRBJ1-1; TRBD1 matches 9 bases. V trimming: 5 bases; J trimming: 1 base; junction bases outside the gene matches: 5. This CDR3 is 15 amino acids long. Germline values: CDR1 SGHAT, CDR2 FQNNGV.

This chain links TRBV19 with TRBJ1-5; TRBD1 agrees at 7 bases. Trimming took 7 bases from V and 4 from J; bases not matched to a gene: 10. The germline gives CDR1 LNHDA, CDR2 SQIVND (reference sequence). The CDR3 covers 15 residues. The CDR3 DNA reads TGTGCCAGTACAGATTGGACAGGCGGTAATCAGCCCCAGCATTTT. Residues: CASTDWTGGNQPQHF.

This chain uses TRBV28 with TRBJ1-3; D not resolved. Between the trimmed V and J ends, which lost 4 bases and 0 bases, there was a span of 16 bases. Germline lookup yields CDR1 MDHEN and CDR2 SYDVKM. The CDR3 length is 17 residues. CDR3 loop: CASSSPREGSSGNTIYF. The CDR3 DNA reads TGTGCCAGCAGTTCCCCGAGGGAGGGAAGCTCTGGAAACACCATATATTTT.

To note about this clone: The same CDR3 can be traced to other DNA sequences in this sample. The CDR3 nucleotides are TGTGCCAGCAGTTACTCCGGGGGGAATCAGCCCCAGCATTTT. Its protein product is CASSYSGGNQPQHF. This chain links TRBV6-2 or TRBV6-3 with TRBJ1-5; TRBD1 is a possible D gene (5 bases). Deletions cut 0 bases from V and 4 bases from J, with 7 bases between. Germline-derived CDR1 and CDR2 are MNHEY and SVGEGT. The CDR3 is 14 residues long.

The chain couples TRBV5-6 to TRBJ2-1; weak D call: TRBD2 (5 bases). V was pared by 0 bases and J by 3 bases, with 13 bases between. Germline V gives CDR1 SGHDT, CDR2 YYEEEE. The CDR3 covers 16 residues. This CDR3 is CASSLVGLASYNEQFF. The CDR3 nucleotides are TGTGCCAGCAGCTTGGTGGGCCTAGCCAGCTACAATGAGCAGTTCTTC. Full variable domain (remainder filled in from reference TRBV5-6 and TRBJ2-1): DAGVTQSPTHLIKTRGQQVTLRCSPKSGHDTVSWYQQALGQGPQFIFQYYEEEERQRGNFPDRFSGHQFPNYSSELNVNALLLGDSALYLCASSLVGLASYNEQFFGPGTRLTVL.

The gene calls are TRBV12-3 or TRBV12-4 and TRBJ1-1; D remains ambiguous. The CDR3 extends over 13 amino acids. V lost 1 base and J lost 7, with 10 bases in between. As DNA, the CDR3 is TGTGCCAGCAGTTTAGATCGGTTGGTTGAAGCTTTCTTT. Translated: CASSLDRLVEAFF.

The chain links TRBV19 to TRBJ1-2; TRBD1 matches 8 bases. Germline lookup yields CDR1 LNHDA and CDR2 SQIVND (reference sequence). J was trimmed by 7 bases and V by 6 bases; bases with no gene match: 7. The CDR3 length is 13 residues. This CDR3 is CASRSTGGLGYTF. The CDR3 bases are TGTGCCAGTAGGTCCACAGGGGGTCTTGGCTACACCTTC.

The chain carries TRBV18 and TRBJ1-1; 8 bases are shared with TRBD1. V was clipped by 3 bases and J by 3 bases; unmatched bases: 3. Germline assignment: CDR1 KGHSH and CDR2 LQKENI. This CDR3 region has 14 residues. The DNA of the CDR3 is TGTGCCAGCTCACCGCAGGGGGCTGACACTGAAGCTTTCTTT. Its protein is CASSPQGADTEAFF.

The chain couples TRBV24-1 to TRBJ1-5; the match to TRBD1 covers 9 bases. CDR3 length: 20 residues. V dropped 2 bases and J dropped 2; count of bases not matched to a gene: 15. Germline V gene lookup returns CDR1 KGHDR and CDR2 SFDVKD. The CDR3 loop reads CATSDSPGQGRASGNQPQHF. CDR3 nucleotide sequence: TGTGCCACCAGTGATTCTCCGGGACAGGGAAGGGCCTCTGGCAATCAGCCCCAGCATTTT.

The rearrangement joins TRBV20-1 to TRBJ2-5, with 8 nucleotides matching TRBD2. Trimming took 3 bases from V and 4 from J; bases not matched to a gene: 13. This CDR3 contains 16 residues. In germline, CDR1 is DFQATT, CDR2 SNEGSKA (reference sequence). In nucleotides, the CDR3 is TGCAGTGCTAGTAGGGTTAGCGGGGATCCAATAGAGACCCAGTACTTC. It is translated as CSASRVSGDPIETQYF.